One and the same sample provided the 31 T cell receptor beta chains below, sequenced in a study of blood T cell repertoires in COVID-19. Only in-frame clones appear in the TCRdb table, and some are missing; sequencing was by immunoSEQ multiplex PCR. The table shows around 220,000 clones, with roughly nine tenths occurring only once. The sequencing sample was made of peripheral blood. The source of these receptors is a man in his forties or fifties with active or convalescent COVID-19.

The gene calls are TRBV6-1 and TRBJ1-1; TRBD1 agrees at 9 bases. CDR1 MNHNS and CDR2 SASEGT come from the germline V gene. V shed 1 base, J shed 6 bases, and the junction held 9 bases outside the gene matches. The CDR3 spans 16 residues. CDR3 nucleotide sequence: TGTGCCAGCAGTGAAGGGACAGGGGAAGGTCTGGCTGAAGCTTTCTTT. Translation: CASSEGTGEGLAEAFF.

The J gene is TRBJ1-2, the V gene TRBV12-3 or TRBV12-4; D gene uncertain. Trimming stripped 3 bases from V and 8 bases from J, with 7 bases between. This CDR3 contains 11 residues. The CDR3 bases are TGTGCCAGCAGTTTGGGAGGGGGCTACACCTTC. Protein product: CASSLGGGYTF.

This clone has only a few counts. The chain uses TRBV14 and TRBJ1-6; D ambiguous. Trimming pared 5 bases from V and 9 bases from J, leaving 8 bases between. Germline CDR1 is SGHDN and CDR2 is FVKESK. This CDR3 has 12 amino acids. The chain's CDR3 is CASSFPSSPLHF. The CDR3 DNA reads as TGTGCCAGCAGCTTCCCCAGTTCACCCCTCCACTTT.

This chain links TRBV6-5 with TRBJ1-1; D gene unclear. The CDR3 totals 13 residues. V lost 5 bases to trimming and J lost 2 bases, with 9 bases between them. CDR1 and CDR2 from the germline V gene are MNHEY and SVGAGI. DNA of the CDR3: TGTGCCAGCAGTCCTATAGTAAACACTGAAGCTTTCTTT. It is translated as CASSPIVNTEAFF.

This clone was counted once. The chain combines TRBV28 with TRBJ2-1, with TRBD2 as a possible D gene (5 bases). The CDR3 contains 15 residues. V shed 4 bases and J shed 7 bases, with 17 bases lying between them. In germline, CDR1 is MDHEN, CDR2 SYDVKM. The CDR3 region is CASSSPGVEWNEQFF. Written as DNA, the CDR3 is TGTGCCAGCAGTTCCCCCGGGGTCGAATGGAATGAGCAGTTCTTC. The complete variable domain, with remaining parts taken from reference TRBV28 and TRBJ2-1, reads DVKVTQSSRYLVKRTGEKVFLECVQDMDHENMFWYRQDPGLGLRLIYFSYDVKMKEKGDIPEGYSVSREKKERFSLILESASTNQTSMYLCASSSPGVEWNEQFFGPGTRLTVL.

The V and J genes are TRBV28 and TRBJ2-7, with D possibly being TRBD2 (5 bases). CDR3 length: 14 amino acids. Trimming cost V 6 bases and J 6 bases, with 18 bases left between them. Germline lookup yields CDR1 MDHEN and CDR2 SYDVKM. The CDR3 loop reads CASRSSDSPGEQYF. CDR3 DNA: TGTGCCAGCAGGTCCTCGGACTCCCCAGGCGAGCAGTACTTC.

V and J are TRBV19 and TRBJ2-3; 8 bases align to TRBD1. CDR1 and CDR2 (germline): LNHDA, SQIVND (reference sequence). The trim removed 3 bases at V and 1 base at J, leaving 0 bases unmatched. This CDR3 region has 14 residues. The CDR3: CASSMGQGTDTQYF. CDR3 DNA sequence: TGTGCCAGTAGTATGGGACAGGGCACAGATACGCAGTATTTT.

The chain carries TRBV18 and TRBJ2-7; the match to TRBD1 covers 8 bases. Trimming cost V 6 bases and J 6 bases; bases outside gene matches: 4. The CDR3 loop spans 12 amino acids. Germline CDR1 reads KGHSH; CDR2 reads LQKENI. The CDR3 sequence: CASSLQGGEQYF. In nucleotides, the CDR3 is TGTGCCAGCTCCCTACAGGGGGGCGAGCAGTACTTC. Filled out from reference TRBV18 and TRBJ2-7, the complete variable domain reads NAGVMQNPRHLVRRRGQEARLRCSPMKGHSHVYWYRQLPEEGLKFMVYLQKENIIDESGMPKERFSAEFPKEGPSILRIQQVVRGDSAAYFCASSLQGGEQYFGPGTRLTVT.

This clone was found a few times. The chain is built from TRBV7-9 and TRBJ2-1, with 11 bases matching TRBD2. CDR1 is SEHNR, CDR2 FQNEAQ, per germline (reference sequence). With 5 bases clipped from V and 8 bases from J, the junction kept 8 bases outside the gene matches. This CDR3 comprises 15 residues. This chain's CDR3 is CASSHTSGGVDEQFF. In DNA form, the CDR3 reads TGTGCCAGCAGCCATACTAGCGGGGGAGTCGATGAGCAGTTCTTC. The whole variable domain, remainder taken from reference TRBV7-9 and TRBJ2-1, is DTGVSQNPRHKITKRGQNVTFRCDPISEHNRLYWYRQTLGQGPEFLTYFQNEAQLEKSRLLSDRFSAERPKGSFSTLEIQRTEQGDSAMYLCASSHTSGGVDEQFFGPGTRLTVL.

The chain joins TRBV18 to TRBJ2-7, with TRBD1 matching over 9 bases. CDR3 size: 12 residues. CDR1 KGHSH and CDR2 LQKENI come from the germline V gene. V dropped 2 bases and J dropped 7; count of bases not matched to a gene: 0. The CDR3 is CASSPGTGEQYF. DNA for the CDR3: TGTGCCAGCTCACCAGGGACAGGGGAGCAGTACTTC.

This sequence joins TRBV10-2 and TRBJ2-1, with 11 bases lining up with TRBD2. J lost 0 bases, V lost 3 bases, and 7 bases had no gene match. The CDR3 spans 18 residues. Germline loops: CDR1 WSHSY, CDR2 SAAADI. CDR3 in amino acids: CASSELGLAGPSYNEQFF. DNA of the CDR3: TGCGCCAGCAGTGAATTAGGACTAGCGGGCCCCTCCTACAATGAGCAGTTCTTC.

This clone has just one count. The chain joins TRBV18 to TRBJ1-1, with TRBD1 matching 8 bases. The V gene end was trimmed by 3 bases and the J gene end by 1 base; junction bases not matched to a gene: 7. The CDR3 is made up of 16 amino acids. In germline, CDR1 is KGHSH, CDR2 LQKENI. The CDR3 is CASSPRRGQGNTEAFF. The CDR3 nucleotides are TGTGCCAGCTCACCGCGGCGAGGACAGGGGAACACTGAAGCTTTCTTT.

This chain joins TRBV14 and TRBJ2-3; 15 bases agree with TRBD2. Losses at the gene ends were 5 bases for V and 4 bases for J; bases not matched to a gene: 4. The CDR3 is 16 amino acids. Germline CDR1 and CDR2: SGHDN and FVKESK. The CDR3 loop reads CASSGLAGGLSDTQYF. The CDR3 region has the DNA TGTGCCAGCAGCGGACTAGCGGGGGGGCTTTCAGATACGCAGTATTTT.

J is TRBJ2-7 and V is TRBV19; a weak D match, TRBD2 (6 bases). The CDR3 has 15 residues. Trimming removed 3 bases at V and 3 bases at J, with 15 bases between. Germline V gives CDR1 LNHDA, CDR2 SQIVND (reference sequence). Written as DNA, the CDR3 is TGTGCCAGTAGTATGGGTCCAAGACTAGTCTACGAGCAGTACTTC. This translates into CASSMGPRLVYEQYF.

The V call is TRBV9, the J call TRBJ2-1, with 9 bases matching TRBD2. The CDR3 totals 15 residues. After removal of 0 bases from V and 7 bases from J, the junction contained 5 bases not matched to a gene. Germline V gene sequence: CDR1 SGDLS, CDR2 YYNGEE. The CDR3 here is CASSVGGTSMNEQFF. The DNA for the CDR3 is TGTGCCAGCAGCGTAGGAGGGACTAGCATGAATGAGCAGTTCTTC.

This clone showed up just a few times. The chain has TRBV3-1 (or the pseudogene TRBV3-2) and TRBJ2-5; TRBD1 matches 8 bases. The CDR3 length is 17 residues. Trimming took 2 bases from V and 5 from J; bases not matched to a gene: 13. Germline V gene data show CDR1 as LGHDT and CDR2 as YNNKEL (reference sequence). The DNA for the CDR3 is TGTGCCAGCAGCCAAAAAGACTACCGGGACAGGAGGGAGACCCAGTACTTC. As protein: CASSQKDYRDRRETQYF.

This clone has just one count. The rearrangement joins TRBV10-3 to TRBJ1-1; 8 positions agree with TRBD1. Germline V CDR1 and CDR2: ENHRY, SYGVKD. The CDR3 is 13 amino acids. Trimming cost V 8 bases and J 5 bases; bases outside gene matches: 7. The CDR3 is CAIGETGETEAFF. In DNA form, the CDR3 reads TGTGCCATCGGGGAGACAGGGGAGACTGAAGCTTTCTTT.

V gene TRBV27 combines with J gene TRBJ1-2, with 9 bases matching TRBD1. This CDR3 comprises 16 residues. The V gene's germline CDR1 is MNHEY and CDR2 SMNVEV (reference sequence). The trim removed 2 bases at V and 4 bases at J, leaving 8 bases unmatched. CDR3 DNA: TGTGCCAGCAGTTTAAAAATAGGGACAGGGAGCTATGGCTACACCTTC. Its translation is CASSLKIGTGSYGYTF.

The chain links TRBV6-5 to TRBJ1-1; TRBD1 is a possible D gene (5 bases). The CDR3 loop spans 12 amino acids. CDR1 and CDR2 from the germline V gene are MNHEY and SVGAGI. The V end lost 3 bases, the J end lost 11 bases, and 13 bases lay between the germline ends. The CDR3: CASSYRQGNAFF. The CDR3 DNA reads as TGTGCCAGCAGTTATAGGCAGGGTAACGCTTTCTTT.

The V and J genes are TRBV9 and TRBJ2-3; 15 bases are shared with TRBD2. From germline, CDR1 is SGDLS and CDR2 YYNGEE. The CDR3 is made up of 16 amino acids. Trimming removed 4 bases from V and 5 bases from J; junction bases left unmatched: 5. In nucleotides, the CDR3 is TGTGCCAGCAGCTCAGGACTAGCGGGGGGGAGAGATACGCAGTATTTT. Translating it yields CASSSGLAGGRDTQYF.

The CDR3 protein is CAISERQGENYGYTF. The CDR3 nucleotides are TGTGCCATCAGTGAAAGGCAGGGGGAGAACTATGGCTACACCTTC. The rearrangement links TRBV10-3 to TRBJ1-2; 7 nucleotides match TRBD1. Germline V gives CDR1 ENHRY, CDR2 SYGVKD. J gave up 2 bases and V 3 bases, and 6 bases lay outside the gene matches. The CDR3 spans 15 residues.

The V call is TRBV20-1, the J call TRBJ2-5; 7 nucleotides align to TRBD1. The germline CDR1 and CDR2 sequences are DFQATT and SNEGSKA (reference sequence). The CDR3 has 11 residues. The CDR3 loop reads CSLPRGETQYF. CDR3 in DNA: TGCAGCCTCCCCAGGGGGGAGACCCAGTACTTC.

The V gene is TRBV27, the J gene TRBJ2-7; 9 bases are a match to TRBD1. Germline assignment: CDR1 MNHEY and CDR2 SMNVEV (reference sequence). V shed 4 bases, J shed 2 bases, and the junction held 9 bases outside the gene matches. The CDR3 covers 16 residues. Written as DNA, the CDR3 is TGTGCCAGCAGTTCCCCCGGGACAGGGCTAACCTACGAGCAGTACTTC. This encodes CASSSPGTGLTYEQYF.

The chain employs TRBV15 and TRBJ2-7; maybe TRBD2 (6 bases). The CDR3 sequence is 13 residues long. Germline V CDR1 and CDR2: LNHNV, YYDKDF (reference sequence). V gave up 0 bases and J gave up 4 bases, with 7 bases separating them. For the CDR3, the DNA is TGTGCCACCAGCAGAGAGGGAGGATACGAGCAGTACTTC. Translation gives CATSREGGYEQYF.

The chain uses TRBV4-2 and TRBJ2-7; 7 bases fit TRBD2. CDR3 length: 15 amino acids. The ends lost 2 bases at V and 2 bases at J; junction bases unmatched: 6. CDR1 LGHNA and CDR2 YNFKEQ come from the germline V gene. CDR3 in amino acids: CASSQLLARTYEQYF. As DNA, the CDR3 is TGTGCCAGCAGCCAACTACTAGCGCGAACCTACGAGCAGTACTTC.

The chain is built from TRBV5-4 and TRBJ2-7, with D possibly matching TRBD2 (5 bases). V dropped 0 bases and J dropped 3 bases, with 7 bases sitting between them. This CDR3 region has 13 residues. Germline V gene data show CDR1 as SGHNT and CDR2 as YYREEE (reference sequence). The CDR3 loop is CASSLDGVYEQYF. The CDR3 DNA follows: TGTGCCAGCAGCTTGGACGGGGTCTACGAGCAGTACTTC.

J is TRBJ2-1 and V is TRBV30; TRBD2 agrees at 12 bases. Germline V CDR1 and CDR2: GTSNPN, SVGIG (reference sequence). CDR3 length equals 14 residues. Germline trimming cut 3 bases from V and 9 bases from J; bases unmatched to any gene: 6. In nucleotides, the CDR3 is TGTGCCTGGAGCCAGACTAGCGGGAGTTTTGAGCAGTTCTTC. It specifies CAWSQTSGSFEQFF.

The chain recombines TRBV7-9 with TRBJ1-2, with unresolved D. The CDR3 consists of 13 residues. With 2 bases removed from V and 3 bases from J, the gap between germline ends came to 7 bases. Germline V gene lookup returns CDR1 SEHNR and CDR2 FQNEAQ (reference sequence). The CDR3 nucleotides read TGTGCCAGCAGCTTACCTCTCGACTATGGCTACACCTTC. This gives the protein CASSLPLDYGYTF.

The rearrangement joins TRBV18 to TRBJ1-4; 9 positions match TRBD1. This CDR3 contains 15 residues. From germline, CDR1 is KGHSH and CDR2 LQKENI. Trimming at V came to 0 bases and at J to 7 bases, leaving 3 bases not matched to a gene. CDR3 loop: CASSPPGTGPEKLFF. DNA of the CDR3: TGTGCCAGCTCACCACCCGGGACAGGGCCTGAAAAACTGTTTTTT.

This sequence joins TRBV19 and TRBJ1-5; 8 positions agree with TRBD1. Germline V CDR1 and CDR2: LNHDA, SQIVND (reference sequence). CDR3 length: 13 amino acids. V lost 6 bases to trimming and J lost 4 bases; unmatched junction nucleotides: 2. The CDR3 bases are TGTGCCAGTAGACAGGGGGGGAATCAGCCCCAGCATTTT. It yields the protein CASRQGGNQPQHF. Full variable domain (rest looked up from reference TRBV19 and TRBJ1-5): DGGITQSPKYLFRKEGQNVTLSCEQNLNHDAMYWYRQDPGQGLRLIYYSQIVNDFQKGDIAEGYSVSREKKESFPLTVTSAQKNPTAFYLCASRQGGNQPQHFGDGTRLSIL.

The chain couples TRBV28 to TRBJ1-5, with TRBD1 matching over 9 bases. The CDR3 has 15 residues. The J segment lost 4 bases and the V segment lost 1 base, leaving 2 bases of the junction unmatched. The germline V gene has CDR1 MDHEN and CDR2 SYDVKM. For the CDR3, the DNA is TGTGCCAGCAGTTTATACGGACAGGGGAATCAGCCCCAGCATTTT. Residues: CASSLYGQGNQPQHF.